This T cell receptor beta chain was profiled in a study of control samples from healthy donors and cancer patients. V lost 0 bases to trimming and J lost 8 bases; unmatched junction nucleotides: 2. Germline V gene lookup returns CDR1 SGDLS and CDR2 YYNGEE. This CDR3 spans 13 amino acids. Here immunoSEQ multiplex PCR was the method, and the copy in TCRdb shows in-frame clones only, minus some. This table has under 200,000 clones, nearly 96% appearing once. Sequencing was carried out using blood. The clonotype originates from a woman aged 25 to 45 in good health. The chain is built from TRBV9 and TRBJ1-3; 7 bases match TRBD1. The DNA for the CDR3 is TGTGCCAGCAGCGTAGTAACAGGGGACACCATATATTTT. Translation: CASSVVTGDTIYF.